The 2 T cell receptor beta chains below come from one sample, sequenced in a study of blood T cell repertoires in COVID-19. The protocol was immunoSEQ multiplex PCR, while the TCRdb copy is restricted to in-frame clones and leaves out a portion. The table records roughly 230,000 clones, 65% to 90% of them present only once. Sequencing was done on a sample of peripheral blood. Every receptor here comes from a middle-aged man with COVID-19, enrolled during active disease.

The chain joins TRBV5-1 to TRBJ2-1, with TRBD2 matching 16 bases. From germline, CDR1 is SGHRS and CDR2 YFSETQ. Trimming removed 0 bases from V and 9 bases from J; junction bases left unmatched: 9. The CDR3 totals 18 residues. CDR3 nucleotides: TGCGCCAGCAGCTTGGGACCGGGACTAGCGGGGGGGCACAGTGAGCAGTTCTTC. Amino acid sequence: CASSLGPGLAGGHSEQFF.

The genes are TRBV5-4 and TRBJ2-1; 12 bases fit TRBD1. The CDR3 length is 16 residues. Trimming cost V 6 bases and J 13 bases; bases outside gene matches: 17. CDR1 and CDR2 (germline): SGHNT, YYREEE (reference sequence). CDR3 coding DNA: TGTGCCAGCACCCCGGGACAGGGGGCGAGTGGGGGGCCTCAGTTCTTC. Its translation: CASTPGQGASGGPQFF.